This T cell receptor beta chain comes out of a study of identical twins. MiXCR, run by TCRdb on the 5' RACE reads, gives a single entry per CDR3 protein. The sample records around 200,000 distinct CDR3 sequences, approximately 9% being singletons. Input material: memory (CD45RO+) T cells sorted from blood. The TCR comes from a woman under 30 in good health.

The CDR3 DNA reads as TGCAGCTACTGGGGGGGGGGCCTCACAGATACGCAGTATTTT. Amino acid sequence: CSYWGGGLTDTQYF. The gene calls are TRBV29-1 and TRBJ2-3, with a tentative D call TRBD2 (7 bases). The V end was cut by 8 bases, the J end by 2 bases, with 17 bases between. This CDR3 has 14 amino acids. The germline V gene encodes CDR1 SQVTM and CDR2 ANQGSEA.